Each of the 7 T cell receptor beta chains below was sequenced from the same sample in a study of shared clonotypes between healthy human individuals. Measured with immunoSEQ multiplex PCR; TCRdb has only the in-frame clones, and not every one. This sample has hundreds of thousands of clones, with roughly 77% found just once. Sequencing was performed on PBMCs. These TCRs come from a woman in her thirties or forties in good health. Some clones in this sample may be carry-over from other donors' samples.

CDR3 in amino acids: CASSPVSGQGNNEQFF. Here the CDR3 DNA reads TGTGCCAGCAGCCCCGTGTCCGGGCAGGGAAACAATGAGCAGTTCTTC. V and J are TRBV7-2 and TRBJ2-1, with D maybe TRBD1 (5 bases). The CDR3 spans 16 residues. Trimming took off 5 bases at V and 5 bases at J, with 19 bases between the two ends. Germline CDR1 SGHTA, CDR2 FQGNSA.

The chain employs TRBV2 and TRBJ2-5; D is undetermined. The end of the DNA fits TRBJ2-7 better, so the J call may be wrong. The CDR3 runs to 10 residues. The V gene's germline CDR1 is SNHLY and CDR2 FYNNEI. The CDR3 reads CASSLHEQYF. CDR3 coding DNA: TGTGCCAGCAGTCTCCACGAGCAGTACTTC.

The CDR3 region is CAISESTSGVYNEQFF. The DNA of the CDR3 is TGTGCCATCAGTGAATCGACTAGCGGGGTATACAATGAGCAGTTCTTC. The chain couples TRBV10-3 to TRBJ2-1; 11 nucleotides align to TRBD2. Unmatched junction bases numbered 5, after V lost 3 bases and J lost 4 bases. This CDR3 has 16 amino acids. In germline, CDR1 is ENHRY, CDR2 SYGVKD.

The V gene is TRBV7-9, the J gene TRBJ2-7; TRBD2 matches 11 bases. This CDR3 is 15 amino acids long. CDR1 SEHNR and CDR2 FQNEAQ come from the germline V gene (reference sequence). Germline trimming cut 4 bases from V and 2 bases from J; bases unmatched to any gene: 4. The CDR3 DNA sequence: TGTGCCAGCAGCTCGGGACTAGCGGAGACCTACGAGCAGTACTTC. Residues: CASSSGLAETYEQYF.

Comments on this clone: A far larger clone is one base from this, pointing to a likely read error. The CDR3: CATSRSGEAAKNIQYF. As DNA, the CDR3 is TGTGCCACCAGCAGGAGCGGGGAAGCAGCCAAAAACATTCAGTACTTC. The chain joins TRBV15 to TRBJ2-4, with 7 bases lining up with TRBD2. Trimming at V came to 3 bases and at J to 0 bases, leaving 5 bases not matched to a gene. The germline CDR1 and CDR2 sequences are LNHNV and YYDKDF (reference sequence). The CDR3 extends over 16 amino acids.

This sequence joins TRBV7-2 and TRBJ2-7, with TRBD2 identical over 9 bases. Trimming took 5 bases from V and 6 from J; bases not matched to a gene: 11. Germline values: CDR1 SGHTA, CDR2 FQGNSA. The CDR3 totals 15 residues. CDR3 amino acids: CASSLRLAAYGEQYF. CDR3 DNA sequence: TGTGCCAGCAGCCTCCGACTAGCGGCCTATGGCGAGCAGTACTTC.

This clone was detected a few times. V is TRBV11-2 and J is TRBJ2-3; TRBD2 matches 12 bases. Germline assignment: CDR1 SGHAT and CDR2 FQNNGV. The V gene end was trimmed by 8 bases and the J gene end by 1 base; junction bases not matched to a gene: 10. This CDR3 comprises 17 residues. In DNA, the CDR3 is TGTGCCAGCCGACTAGCGGGAGTAAGGGGGGGCACAGATACGCAGTATTTT. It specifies CASRLAGVRGGTDTQYF.